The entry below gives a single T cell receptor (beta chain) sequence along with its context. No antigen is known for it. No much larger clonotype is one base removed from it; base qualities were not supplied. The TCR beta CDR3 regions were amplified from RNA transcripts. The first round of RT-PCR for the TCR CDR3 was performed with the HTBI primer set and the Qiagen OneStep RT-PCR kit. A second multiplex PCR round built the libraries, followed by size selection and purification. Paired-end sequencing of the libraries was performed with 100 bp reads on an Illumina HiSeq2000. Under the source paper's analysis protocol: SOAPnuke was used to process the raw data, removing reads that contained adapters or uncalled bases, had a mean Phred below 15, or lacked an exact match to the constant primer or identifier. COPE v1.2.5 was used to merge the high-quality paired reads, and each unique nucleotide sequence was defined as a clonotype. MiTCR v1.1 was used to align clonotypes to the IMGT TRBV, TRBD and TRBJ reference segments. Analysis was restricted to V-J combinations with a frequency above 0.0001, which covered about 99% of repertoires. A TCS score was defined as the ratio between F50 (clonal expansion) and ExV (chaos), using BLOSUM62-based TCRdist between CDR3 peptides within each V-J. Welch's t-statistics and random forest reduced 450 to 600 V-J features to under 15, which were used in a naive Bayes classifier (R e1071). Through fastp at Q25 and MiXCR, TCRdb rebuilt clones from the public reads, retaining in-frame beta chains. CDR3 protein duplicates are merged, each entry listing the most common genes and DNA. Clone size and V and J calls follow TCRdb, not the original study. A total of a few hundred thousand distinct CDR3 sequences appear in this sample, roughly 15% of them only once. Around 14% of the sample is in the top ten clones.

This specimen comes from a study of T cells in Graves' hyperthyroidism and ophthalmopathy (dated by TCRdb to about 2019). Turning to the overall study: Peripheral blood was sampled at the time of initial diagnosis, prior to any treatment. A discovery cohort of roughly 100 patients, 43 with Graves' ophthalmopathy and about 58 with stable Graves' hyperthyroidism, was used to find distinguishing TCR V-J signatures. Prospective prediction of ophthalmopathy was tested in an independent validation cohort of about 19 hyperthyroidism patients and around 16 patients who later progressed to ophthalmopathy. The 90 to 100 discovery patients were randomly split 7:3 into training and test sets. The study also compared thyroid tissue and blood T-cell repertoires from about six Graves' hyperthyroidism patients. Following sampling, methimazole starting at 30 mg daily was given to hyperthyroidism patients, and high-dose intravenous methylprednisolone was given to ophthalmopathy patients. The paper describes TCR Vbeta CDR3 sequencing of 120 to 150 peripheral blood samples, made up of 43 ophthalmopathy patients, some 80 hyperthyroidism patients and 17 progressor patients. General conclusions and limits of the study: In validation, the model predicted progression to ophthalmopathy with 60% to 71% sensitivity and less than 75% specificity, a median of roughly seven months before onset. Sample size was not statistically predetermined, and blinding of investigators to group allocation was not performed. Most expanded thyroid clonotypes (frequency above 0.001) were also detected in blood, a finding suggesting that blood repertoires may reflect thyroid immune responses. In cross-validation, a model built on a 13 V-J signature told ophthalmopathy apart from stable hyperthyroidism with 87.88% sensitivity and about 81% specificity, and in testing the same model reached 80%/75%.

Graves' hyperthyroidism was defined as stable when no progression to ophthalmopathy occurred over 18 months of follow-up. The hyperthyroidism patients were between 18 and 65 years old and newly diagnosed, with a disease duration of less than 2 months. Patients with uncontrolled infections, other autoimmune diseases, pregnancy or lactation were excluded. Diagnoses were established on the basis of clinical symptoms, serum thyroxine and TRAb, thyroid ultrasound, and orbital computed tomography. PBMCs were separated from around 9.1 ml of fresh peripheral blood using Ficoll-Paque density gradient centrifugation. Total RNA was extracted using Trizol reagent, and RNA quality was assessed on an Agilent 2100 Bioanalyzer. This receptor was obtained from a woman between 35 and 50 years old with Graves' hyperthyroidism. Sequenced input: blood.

CDR3 protein: CASSYSRGRGEDTQYF. The sequence in DNA is TGTGCCAGCAGTTACTCGAGGGGGCGCGGGGAAGATACGCAGTATTTT. The chain is assembled from TRBV6-5 and TRBJ2-3, with a weak D call of TRBD1 (7 bases match). In the germline V gene, CDR1 corresponds to MNHEY and CDR2 to SVGAGI. The CDR3 sequence holds 16 residues, the cysteine and phenylalanine included. The sequence is cut down to CDR3 DNA, 48 bases in frame from base 1. V sheds 0 bases and J sheds 5 bases, leaving 15 bases between their ends.